The clone carrying this T cell receptor beta chain was seen more than once but under ten times. Its antigen is still unknown. This sample is part of a study of T-cell reconstitution after alpha-beta-depleted transplantation in children. General study findings and limits: Where alpha-beta T cells came from about two months after transplant was reportedly several hundred expanded graft clones. T-cell counts and diversity at one year post-transplant came mainly from newly produced T cells.

Construction of the TCRbeta library involved unique molecular identifiers. TCRdb re-called the PCR reads with MiXCR, one entry per CDR3 protein. The sample contains 450,000 to 600,000 distinct CDR3 sequences, 13% of which appear only once. V was clipped by 3 bases and J by 8 bases, with 14 bases between them. The CDR3 consists of 14 residues. Germline-derived CDR1 and CDR2 are MNHNS and SASEGT. This sample comprised PBMCs, mostly from graft donor cells, obtained 360 days after TCRalphabeta/CD19-depleted stem cell transplant. The receptor was derived from a male patient younger than 18 who had a stem cell transplant for acute myeloid leukemia, so the T cells may come from the graft donor. J is TRBJ2-1 and V is TRBV6-1, with D tentatively TRBD1 or TRBD2 (5 bases each). CDR3 residues: CASSDPGQGDEQFF. CDR3 coding DNA: TGTGCCAGCAGTGACCCAGGTCAGGGAGATGAGCAGTTCTTC.